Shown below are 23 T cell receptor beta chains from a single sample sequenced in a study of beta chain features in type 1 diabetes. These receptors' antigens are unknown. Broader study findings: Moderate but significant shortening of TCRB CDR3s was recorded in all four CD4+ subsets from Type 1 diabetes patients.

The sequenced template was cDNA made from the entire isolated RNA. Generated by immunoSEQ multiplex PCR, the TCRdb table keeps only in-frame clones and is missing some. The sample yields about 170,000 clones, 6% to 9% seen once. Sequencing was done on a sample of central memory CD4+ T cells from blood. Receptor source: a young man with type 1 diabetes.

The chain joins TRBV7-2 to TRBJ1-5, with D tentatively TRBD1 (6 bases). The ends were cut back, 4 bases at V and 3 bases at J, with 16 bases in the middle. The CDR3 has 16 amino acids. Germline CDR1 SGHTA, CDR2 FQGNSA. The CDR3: CASSSSTGWVNQPQHF. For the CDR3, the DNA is TGTGCCAGCAGCTCTAGCACAGGGTGGGTCAATCAGCCCCAGCATTTT.

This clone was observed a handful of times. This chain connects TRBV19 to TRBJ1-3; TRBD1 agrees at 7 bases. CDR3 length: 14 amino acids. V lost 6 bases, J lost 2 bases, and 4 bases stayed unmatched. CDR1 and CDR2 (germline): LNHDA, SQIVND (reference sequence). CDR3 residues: CASSTGTAGNTIYF. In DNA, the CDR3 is TGTGCCAGTAGCACCGGGACAGCTGGAAACACCATATATTTT.

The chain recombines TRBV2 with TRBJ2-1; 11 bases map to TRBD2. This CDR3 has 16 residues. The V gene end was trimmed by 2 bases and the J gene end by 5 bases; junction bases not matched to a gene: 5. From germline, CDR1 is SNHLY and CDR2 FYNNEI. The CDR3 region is CASSERRLAGNNEQFF. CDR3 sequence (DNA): TGTGCCAGCAGTGAACGGCGACTAGCGGGAAACAATGAGCAGTTCTTC.

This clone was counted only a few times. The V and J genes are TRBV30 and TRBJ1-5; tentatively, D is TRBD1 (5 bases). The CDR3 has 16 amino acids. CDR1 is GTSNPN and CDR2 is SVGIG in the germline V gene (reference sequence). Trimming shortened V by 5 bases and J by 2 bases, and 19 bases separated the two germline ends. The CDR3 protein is CAWGWRQPGGNQPQHF. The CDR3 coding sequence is TGTGCCTGGGGTTGGCGACAGCCGGGTGGCAATCAGCCCCAGCATTTT.

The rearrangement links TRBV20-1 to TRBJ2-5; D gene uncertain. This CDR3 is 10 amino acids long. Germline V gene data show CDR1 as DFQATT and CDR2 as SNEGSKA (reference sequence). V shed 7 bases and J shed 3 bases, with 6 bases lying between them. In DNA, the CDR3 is TGCAGTGGGAGCGAAGAGACCCAGTACTTC. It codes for CSGSEETQYF.

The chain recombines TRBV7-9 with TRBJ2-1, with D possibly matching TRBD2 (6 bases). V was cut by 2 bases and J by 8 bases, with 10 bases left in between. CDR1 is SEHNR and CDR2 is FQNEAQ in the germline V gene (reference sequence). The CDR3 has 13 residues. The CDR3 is CASSLPPGDEQFF. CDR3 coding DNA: TGTGCCAGCAGCTTACCGCCGGGGGATGAGCAGTTCTTC. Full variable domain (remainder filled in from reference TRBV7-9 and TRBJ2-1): DTGVSQNPRHKITKRGQNVTFRCDPISEHNRLYWYRQTLGQGPEFLTYFQNEAQLEKSRLLSDRFSAERPKGSFSTLEIQRTEQGDSAMYLCASSLPPGDEQFFGPGTRLTVL.

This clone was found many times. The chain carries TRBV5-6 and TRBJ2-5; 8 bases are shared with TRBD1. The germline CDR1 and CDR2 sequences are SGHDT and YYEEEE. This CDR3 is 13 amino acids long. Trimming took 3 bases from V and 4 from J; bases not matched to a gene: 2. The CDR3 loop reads CASSWTGSETQYF. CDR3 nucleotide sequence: TGTGCCAGCAGCTGGACAGGGTCAGAGACCCAGTACTTC.

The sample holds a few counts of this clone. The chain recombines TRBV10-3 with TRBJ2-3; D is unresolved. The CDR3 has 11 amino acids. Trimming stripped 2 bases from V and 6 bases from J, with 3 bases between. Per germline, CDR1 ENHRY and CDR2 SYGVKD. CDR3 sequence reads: CAISERDTQYF. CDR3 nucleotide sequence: TGTGCCATCAGTGAGCGGGATACGCAGTATTTT.

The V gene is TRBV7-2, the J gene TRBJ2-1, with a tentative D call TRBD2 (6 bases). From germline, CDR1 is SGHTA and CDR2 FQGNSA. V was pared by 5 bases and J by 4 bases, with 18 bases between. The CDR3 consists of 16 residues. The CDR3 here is CASSGRGLPTYNEQFF. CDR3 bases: TGTGCCAGCAGCGGCCGGGGACTCCCCACGTACAATGAGCAGTTCTTC.

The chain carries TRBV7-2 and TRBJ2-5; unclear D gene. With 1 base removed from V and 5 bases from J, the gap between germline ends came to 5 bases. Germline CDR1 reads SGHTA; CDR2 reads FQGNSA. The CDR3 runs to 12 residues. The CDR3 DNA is TGTGCCAGCAGCTTAGACTGGGAGACCCAGTACTTC. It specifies CASSLDWETQYF. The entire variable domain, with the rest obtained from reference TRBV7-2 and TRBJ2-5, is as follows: GAGVSQSPSNKVTEKGKDVELRCDPISGHTALYWYRQSLGQGLEFLIYFQGNSAPDKSGLPSDRFSAERTGGSVSTLTIQRTQQEDSAVYLCASSLDWETQYFGPGTRLLVL.

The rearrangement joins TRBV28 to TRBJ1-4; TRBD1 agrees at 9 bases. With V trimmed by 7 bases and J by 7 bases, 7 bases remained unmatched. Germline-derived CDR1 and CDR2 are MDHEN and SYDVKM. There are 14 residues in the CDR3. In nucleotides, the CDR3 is TGTGCCAGCACCACTAGGACAGGGGTTGAAAAACTGTTTTTT. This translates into CASTTRTGVEKLFF. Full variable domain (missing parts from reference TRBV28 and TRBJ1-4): DVKVTQSSRYLVKRTGEKVFLECVQDMDHENMFWYRQDPGLGLRLIYFSYDVKMKEKGDIPEGYSVSREKKERFSLILESASTNQTSMYLCASTTRTGVEKLFFGSGTQLSVL.

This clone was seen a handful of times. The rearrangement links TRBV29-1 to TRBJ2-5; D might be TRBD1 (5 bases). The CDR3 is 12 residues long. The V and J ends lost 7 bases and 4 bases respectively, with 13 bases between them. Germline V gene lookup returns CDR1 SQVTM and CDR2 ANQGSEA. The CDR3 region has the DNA TGCAGCGGGGCCTCTCAGGGAGAGACCCAGTACTTC. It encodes CSGASQGETQYF.

CDR3 region: CASSDPGGADSGANVLTF. Written as DNA, the CDR3 is TGTGCCAGTAGTGACCCGGGGGGGGCGGACTCTGGGGCCAACGTCCTGACTTTC. The chain has TRBV19 and TRBJ2-6; 8 bases align to TRBD2. J gave up 0 bases and V 5 bases, and 9 bases lay outside the gene matches. This CDR3 region has 18 residues. CDR1 and CDR2 (germline): LNHDA, SQIVND (reference sequence).

The CDR3 coding sequence is TGTGCCAGCAGCCCGGGACTAGCAGAGACCCAGTACTTC. The encoded protein is CASSPGLAETQYF. The chain has TRBV9 and TRBJ2-5, with TRBD2 identical over 9 bases. The length of the CDR3 is 13 residues. From germline, CDR1 is SGDLS and CDR2 YYNGEE. V lost 4 bases and J lost 4; bases outside the gene matches: 2.

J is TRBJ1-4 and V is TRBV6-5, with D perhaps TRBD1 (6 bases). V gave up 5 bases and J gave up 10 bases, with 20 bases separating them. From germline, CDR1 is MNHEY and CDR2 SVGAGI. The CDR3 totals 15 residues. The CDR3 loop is CASSSPGADRRKLFF. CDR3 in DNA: TGTGCCAGCAGTAGCCCAGGGGCGGATAGGAGAAAACTGTTTTTT.

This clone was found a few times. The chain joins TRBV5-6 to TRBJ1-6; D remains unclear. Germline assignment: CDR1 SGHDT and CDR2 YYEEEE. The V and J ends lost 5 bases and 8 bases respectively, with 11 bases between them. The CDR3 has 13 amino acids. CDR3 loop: CASRTTADSPLHF. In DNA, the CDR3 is TGTGCCAGCAGGACTACAGCGGATTCACCCCTCCACTTT.

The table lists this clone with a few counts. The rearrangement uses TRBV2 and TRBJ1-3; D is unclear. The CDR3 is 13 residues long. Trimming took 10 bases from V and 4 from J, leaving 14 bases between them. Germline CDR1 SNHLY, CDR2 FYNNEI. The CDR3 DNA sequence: TGTGCCACCCGGCAGGCCTCCGGAAACACCATATATTTT. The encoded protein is CATRQASGNTIYF.

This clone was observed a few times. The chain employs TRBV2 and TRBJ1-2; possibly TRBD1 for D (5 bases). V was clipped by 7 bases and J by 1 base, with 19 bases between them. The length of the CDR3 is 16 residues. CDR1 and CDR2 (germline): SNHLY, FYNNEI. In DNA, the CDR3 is TGTGCCAGCACCGTTCAAGGGGCTCCCTTTAACTATGGCTACACCTTC. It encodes CASTVQGAPFNYGYTF.

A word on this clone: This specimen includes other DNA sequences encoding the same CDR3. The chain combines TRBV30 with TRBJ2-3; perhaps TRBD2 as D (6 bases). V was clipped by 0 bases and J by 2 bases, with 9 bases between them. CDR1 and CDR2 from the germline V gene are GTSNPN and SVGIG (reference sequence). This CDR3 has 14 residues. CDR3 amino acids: CAWSVGGSTDTQYF. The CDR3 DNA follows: TGTGCCTGGAGTGTCGGGGGTTCCACAGATACGCAGTATTTT. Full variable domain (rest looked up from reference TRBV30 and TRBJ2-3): SQTIHQWPATLVQPVGSPLSLECTVEGTSNPNLYWYRQAAGRGLQLLFYSVGIGQISSEVPQNLSASRPQDRQFILSSKKLLLSDSGFYLCAWSVGGSTDTQYFGPGTRLTVL.

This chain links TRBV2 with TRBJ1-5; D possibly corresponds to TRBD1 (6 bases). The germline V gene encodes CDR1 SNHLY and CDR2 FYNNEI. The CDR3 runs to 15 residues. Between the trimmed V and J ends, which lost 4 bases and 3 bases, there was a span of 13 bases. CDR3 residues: CASSVLQGTNQPQHF. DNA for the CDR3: TGTGCCAGCAGTGTCCTACAGGGTACCAATCAGCCCCAGCATTTT. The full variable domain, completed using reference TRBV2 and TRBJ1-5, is EPEVTQTPSHQVTQMGQEVILRCVPISNHLYFYWYRQILGQKVEFLVSFYNNEISEKSEIFDDQFSVERPDGSNFTLKIRSTKLEDSAMYFCASSVLQGTNQPQHFGDGTRLSIL.

In DNA, the CDR3 is TGCGCCAGCAGCTTGGCACCCGGAGCTCCTAGCGGGAGCCACGAGCAGTACTTC. It encodes CASSLAPGAPSGSHEQYF. J is TRBJ2-7 and V is TRBV5-1, with TRBD2 matching 10 bases. There are 18 residues in the CDR3. V dropped 0 bases and J dropped 5; count of bases not matched to a gene: 14. CDR1 is SGHRS, CDR2 YFSETQ, per germline.

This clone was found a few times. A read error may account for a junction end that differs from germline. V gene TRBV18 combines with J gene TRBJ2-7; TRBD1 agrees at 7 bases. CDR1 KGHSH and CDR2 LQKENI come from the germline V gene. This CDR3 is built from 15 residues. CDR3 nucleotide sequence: TGTGCCAGCTCAACACCCCCGGGACAGCCCTACGAGCAGTACTTC. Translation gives CASSTPPGQPYEQYF.

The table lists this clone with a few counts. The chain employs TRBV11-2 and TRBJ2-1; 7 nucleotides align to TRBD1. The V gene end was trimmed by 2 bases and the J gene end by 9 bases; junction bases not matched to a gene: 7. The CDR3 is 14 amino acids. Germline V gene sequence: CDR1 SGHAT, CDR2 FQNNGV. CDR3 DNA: TGTGCCAGCAGCTTAAACAGGGGCCAGGGTGAGCAGTTCTTC. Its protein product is CASSLNRGQGEQFF. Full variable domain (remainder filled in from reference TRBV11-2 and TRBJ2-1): EAGVAQSPRYKIIEKRQSVAFWCNPISGHATLYWYQQILGQGPKLLIQFQNNGVVDDSQLPKDRFSAERLKGVDSTLKIQPAKLEDSAVYLCASSLNRGQGEQFFGPGTRLTVL.